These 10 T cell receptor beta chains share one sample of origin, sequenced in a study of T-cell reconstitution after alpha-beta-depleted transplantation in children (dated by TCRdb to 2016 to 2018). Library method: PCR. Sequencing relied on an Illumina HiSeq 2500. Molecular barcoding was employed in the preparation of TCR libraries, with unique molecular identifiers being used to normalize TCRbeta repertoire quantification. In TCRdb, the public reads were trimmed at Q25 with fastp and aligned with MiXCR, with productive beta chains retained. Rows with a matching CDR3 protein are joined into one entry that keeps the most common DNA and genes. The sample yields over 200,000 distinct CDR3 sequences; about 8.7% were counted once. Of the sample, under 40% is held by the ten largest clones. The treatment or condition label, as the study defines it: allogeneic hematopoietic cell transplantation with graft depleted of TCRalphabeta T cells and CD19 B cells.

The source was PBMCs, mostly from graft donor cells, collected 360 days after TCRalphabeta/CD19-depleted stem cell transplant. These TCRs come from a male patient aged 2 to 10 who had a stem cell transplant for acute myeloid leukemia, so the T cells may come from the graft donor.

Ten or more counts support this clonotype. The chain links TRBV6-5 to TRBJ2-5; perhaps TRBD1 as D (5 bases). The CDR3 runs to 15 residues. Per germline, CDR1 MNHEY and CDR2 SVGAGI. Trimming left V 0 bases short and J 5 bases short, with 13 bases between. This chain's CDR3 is CASSYSTGPSETQYF. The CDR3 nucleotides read TGTGCCAGCAGTTACTCTACAGGACCCTCTGAGACCCAGTACTTC.

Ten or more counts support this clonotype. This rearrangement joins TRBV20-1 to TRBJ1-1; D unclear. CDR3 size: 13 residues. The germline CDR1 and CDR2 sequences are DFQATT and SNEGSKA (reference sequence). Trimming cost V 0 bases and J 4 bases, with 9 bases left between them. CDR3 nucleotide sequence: TGCAGTGCTAGAGATTCCCCCCCCACTGAAGCTTTCTTT. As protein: CSARDSPPTEAFF.

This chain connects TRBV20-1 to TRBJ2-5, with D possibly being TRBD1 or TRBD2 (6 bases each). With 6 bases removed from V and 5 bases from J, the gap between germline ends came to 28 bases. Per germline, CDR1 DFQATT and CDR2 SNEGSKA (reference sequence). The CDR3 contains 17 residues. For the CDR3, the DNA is TGCAGTGCCCGCCCTCGGACGGGCAGGGGACGGGAGGAGACCCAGTACTTC. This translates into CSARPRTGRGREETQYF.

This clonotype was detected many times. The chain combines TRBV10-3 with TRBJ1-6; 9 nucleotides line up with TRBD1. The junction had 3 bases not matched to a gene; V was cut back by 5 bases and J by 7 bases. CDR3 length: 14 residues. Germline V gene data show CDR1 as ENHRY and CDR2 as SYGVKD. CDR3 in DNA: TGTGCCATCAGTCCTACAGGGGGCAATTCACCCCTCCACTTT. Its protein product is CAISPTGGNSPLHF.

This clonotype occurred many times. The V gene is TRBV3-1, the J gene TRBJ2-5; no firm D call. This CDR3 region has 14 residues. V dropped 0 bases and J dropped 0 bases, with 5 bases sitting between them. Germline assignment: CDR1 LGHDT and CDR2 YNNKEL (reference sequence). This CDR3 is CASSQEDYQETQYF. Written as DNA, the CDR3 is TGTGCCAGCAGCCAAGAGGATTACCAAGAGACCCAGTACTTC.

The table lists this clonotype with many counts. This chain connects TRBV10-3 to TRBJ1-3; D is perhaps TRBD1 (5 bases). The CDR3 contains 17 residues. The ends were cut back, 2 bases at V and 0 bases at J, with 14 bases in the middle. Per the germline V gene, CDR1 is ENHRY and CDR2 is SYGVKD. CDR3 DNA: TGTGCCATCAGTGAGAGCCCGGGGCATTACTCTGGAAACACCATATATTTT. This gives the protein CAISESPGHYSGNTIYF.

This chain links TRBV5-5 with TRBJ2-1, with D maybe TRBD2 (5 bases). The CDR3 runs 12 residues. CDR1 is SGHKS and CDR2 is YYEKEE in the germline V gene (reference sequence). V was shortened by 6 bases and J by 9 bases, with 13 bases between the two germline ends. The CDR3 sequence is CASIEGGGEQFF. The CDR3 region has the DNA TGTGCCAGCATCGAGGGCGGCGGTGAGCAGTTCTTC.

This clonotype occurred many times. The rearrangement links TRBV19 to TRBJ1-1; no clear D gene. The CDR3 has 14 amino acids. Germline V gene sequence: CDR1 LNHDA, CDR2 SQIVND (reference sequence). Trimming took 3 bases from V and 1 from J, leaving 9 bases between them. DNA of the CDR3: TGTGCCAGTAGTATGGTGGACTGGAACACTGAAGCTTTCTTT. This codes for CASSMVDWNTEAFF.

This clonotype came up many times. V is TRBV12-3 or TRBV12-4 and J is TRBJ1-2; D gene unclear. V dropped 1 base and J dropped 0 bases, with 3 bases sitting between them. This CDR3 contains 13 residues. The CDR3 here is CASSLVPNYGYTF. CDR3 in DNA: TGTGCCAGCAGTTTAGTCCCTAACTATGGCTACACCTTC.

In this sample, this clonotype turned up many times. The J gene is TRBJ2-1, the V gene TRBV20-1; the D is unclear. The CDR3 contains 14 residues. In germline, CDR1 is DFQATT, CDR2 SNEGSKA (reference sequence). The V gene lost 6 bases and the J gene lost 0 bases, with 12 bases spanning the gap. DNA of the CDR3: TGCAGTGCCACGGGCAGGAGCTCCTACAATGAGCAGTTCTTC. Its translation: CSATGRSSYNEQFF.